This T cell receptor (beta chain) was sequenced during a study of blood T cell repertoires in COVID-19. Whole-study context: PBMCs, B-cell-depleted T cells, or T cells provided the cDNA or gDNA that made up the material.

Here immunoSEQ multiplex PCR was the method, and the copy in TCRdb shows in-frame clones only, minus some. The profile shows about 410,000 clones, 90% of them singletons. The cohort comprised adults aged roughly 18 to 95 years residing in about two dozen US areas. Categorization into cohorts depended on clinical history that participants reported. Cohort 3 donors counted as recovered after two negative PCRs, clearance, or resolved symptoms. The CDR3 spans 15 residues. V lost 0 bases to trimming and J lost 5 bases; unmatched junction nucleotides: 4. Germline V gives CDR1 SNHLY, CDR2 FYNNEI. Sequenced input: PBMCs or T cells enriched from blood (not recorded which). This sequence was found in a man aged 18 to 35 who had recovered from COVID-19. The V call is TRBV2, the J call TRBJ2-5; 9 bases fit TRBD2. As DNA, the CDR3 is TGTGCCAGCAGTGAAGCGCGGGGGGGCCGGGAGACCCAGTACTTC. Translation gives CASSEARGGRETQYF. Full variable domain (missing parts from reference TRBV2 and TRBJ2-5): EPEVTQTPSHQVTQMGQEVILRCVPISNHLYFYWYRQILGQKVEFLVSFYNNEISEKSEIFDDQFSVERPDGSNFTLKIRSTKLEDSAMYFCASSEARGGRETQYFGPGTRLLVL.